The rows below give T cell receptor beta chains drawn from one sample of a study of blood T cells in healthy people across ages. A single record per CDR3 protein comes from TCRdb applying MiXCR to the 5' RACE reads. The sample lists approximately 780,000 distinct CDR3 sequences, roughly 25% occurring once. These data were likewise used in another study, on T cells of mothers and their children.

What was sequenced was blood. The receptors were gathered from a boy between 10 and 17 years old in good health. CDR3s include the opening cysteine and the closing phenylalanine or tryptophan. Each record gives: clone size, J gene, V gene, CDR3 length, D gene, CDR3 protein, CDR3 DNA. The D gene is left open where the match is weak. Not every row has a clone size; where given, it reads once, few, many or a size class.

clone size: few
J gene: TRBJ2-7
V gene: TRBV28
CDR3 length: 16
D gene: NA
CDR3 protein: CASSPSKTGQSYEQYF
CDR3 DNA: TGTGCCAGCAGTCCCTCAAAAACCGGACAGTCCTACGAGCAGTACTTC

clone size: NA
J gene: TRBJ2-7
V gene: TRBV27
CDR3 length: 12
D gene: NA
CDR3 protein: CASSSGDGEQYF
CDR3 DNA: TGTGCCAGCAGTTCTGGGGACGGGGAGCAGTACTTC

clone size: NA
J gene: TRBJ1-4
V gene: TRBV10-3
CDR3 length: 14
D gene: NA
CDR3 protein: CAISESQGPEKLFF
CDR3 DNA: TGTGCCATCAGTGAGTCGCAGGGGCCAGAAAAACTGTTTTTT

clone size: few
J gene: TRBJ2-6
V gene: TRBV27
CDR3 length: 17
D gene: NA
CDR3 protein: CASSMGTASLGANVLTF
CDR3 DNA: TGTGCCAGCAGCATGGGTACAGCTTCCCTTGGGGCCAACGTCCTGACTTTC

clone size: few
J gene: TRBJ1-6
V gene: TRBV10-3
CDR3 length: 14
D gene: NA
CDR3 protein: CAIRAGQQNSPLHF
CDR3 DNA: TGTGCCATCCGTGCTGGACAGCAGAATTCACCCCTCCACTTT

clone size: few
J gene: TRBJ2-4
V gene: TRBV14
CDR3 length: 13
D gene: NA
CDR3 protein: CASSHLGQNIQYF
CDR3 DNA: TGTGCCAGCAGCCACTTAGGCCAAAACATTCAGTACTTC

clone size: once
J gene: TRBJ1-2
V gene: TRBV5-5
CDR3 length: 16
D gene: TRBD1
CDR3 protein: CASSTPNQGANYGYTF
CDR3 DNA: TGTGCCAGCAGCACTCCGAATCAGGGGGCTAACTATGGCTACACCTTC

clone size: NA
J gene: TRBJ1-2
V gene: TRBV5-1
CDR3 length: 14
D gene: NA
CDR3 protein: CASSLGLSNYGYTF
CDR3 DNA: TGCGCCAGCAGCTTGGGGTTATCTAACTATGGCTACACCTTC

clone size: NA
J gene: TRBJ2-3
V gene: TRBV9
CDR3 length: 17
D gene: TRBD2
CDR3 protein: CASSGAGGERGTDTQYF
CDR3 DNA: TGTGCCAGCAGCGGAGCGGGGGGCGAGAGAGGCACAGATACGCAGTATTTT

clone size: NA
J gene: TRBJ1-1
V gene: TRBV12-3/TRBV12-4
CDR3 length: 16
D gene: NA
CDR3 protein: CASSLEGGRANTEAFF
CDR3 DNA: TGTGCCAGCAGTTTAGAGGGCGGCAGGGCGAACACTGAAGCTTTCTTT

clone size: NA
J gene: TRBJ2-5
V gene: TRBV27
CDR3 length: 14
D gene: NA
CDR3 protein: CASSSTTVQETQYF
CDR3 DNA: TGTGCCAGCAGTTCCACGACAGTACAAGAGACCCAGTACTTC

clone size: NA
J gene: TRBJ1-4
V gene: TRBV12-3/TRBV12-4
CDR3 length: 14
D gene: NA
CDR3 protein: CASRGSGAVEKLFF
CDR3 DNA: TGTGCCAGCAGAGGGTCAGGGGCGGTTGAAAAACTGTTTTTT

clone size: NA
J gene: TRBJ1-2
V gene: TRBV14
CDR3 length: 15
D gene: NA
CDR3 protein: CASSLIGGGGYGYTF
CDR3 DNA: TGTGCCAGCAGCCTGATTGGCGGGGGCGGGTATGGCTACACCTTC

clone size: NA
J gene: TRBJ2-5
V gene: TRBV6-6
CDR3 length: 14
D gene: NA
CDR3 protein: CASSPDLEEETQYF
CDR3 DNA: TGTGCCAGCAGCCCGGACCTGGAGGAAGAGACCCAGTACTTC

clone size: few
J gene: TRBJ2-1
V gene: TRBV5-5
CDR3 length: 12
D gene: NA
CDR3 protein: CASSAPAGRQFF
CDR3 DNA: TGTGCCAGCAGCGCGCCGGCTGGGAGGCAGTTCTTC

clone size: few
J gene: TRBJ2-5
V gene: TRBV9
CDR3 length: 16
D gene: NA
CDR3 protein: CASSVGVMGYEETQYF
CDR3 DNA: TGTGCCAGCAGCGTAGGAGTTATGGGTTACGAGGAGACCCAGTACTTC

clone size: NA
J gene: TRBJ2-5
V gene: TRBV14
CDR3 length: 16
D gene: TRBD2
CDR3 protein: CASSLLRGGSQETQYF
CDR3 DNA: TGTGCCAGCAGCCTACTACGCGGGGGGTCCCAAGAGACCCAGTACTTC

clone size: few
J gene: TRBJ1-2
V gene: TRBV12-3/TRBV12-4
CDR3 length: 11
D gene: NA
CDR3 protein: CASSLPPGYTF
CDR3 DNA: TGTGCCAGCAGTTTACCTCCTGGCTACACCTTC

clone size: NA
J gene: TRBJ2-3
V gene: TRBV29-1
CDR3 length: 10
D gene: TRBD1
CDR3 protein: CSAGQGTQYF
CDR3 DNA: TGCAGCGCTGGACAGGGTACGCAGTATTTT

clone size: NA
J gene: TRBJ1-6
V gene: TRBV27
CDR3 length: 14
D gene: NA
CDR3 protein: CASSFRESSSPLHF
CDR3 DNA: TGTGCCAGCAGTTTCCGGGAATCGAGTTCACCCCTCCACTTT

clone size: once
J gene: TRBJ2-5
V gene: TRBV25-1
CDR3 length: 14
D gene: NA
CDR3 protein: CASSEGRVQETQYF
CDR3 DNA: TGTGCCAGCAGTGAAGGCAGGGTCCAAGAGACCCAGTACTTC

clone size: few
J gene: TRBJ1-5
V gene: TRBV12-3/TRBV12-4
CDR3 length: 16
D gene: TRBD1
CDR3 protein: CASSSGTGGSNQSQHF
CDR3 DNA: TGTGCCAGCAGTTCGGGGACAGGGGGAAGCAATCAGTCCCAGCATTTT

clone size: many
J gene: TRBJ1-2
V gene: TRBV28
CDR3 length: 13
D gene: NA
CDR3 protein: CASSLSGARGYTF
CDR3 DNA: TGTGCCAGCAGTTTATCTGGGGCGCGGGGCTACACCTTC

clone size: few
J gene: TRBJ2-1
V gene: TRBV7-2
CDR3 length: 15
D gene: NA
CDR3 protein: CASSLLDRSYNEQFF
CDR3 DNA: TGTGCCAGCAGCCTTCTAGATCGCTCCTACAATGAGCAGTTCTTC

clone size: NA
J gene: TRBJ2-4
V gene: TRBV20-1
CDR3 length: 14
D gene: NA
CDR3 protein: CSAIKPLAKNIQYF
CDR3 DNA: TGCAGTGCTATCAAGCCTCTAGCCAAAAACATTCAGTACTTC

clone size: many
J gene: TRBJ2-2
V gene: TRBV20-1
CDR3 length: 14
D gene: NA
CDR3 protein: CSATRDGGTGELFF
CDR3 DNA: TGCAGTGCTACCCGGGACGGAGGGACCGGGGAGCTGTTTTTT

clone size: NA
J gene: TRBJ2-7
V gene: TRBV6-5
CDR3 length: 11
D gene: NA
CDR3 protein: CASSYDSAVYF
CDR3 DNA: TGTGCCAGCAGTTATGATTCCGCAGTCTACTTC

clone size: few
J gene: TRBJ1-6
V gene: TRBV7-9
CDR3 length: 14
D gene: NA
CDR3 protein: CASSLAGRNSPLHF
CDR3 DNA: TGCGCCAGCAGCTTAGCAGGGAGGAATTCACCCCTCCACTTT

clone size: few
J gene: TRBJ2-2
V gene: TRBV15
CDR3 length: 16
D gene: NA
CDR3 protein: CATSRDWVDLPGELFF
CDR3 DNA: TGTGCCACCAGCAGAGATTGGGTGGATCTACCCGGGGAGCTGTTTTTT

clone size: few
J gene: TRBJ2-2
V gene: TRBV27
CDR3 length: 16
D gene: TRBD1
CDR3 protein: CASSPFDRVGTGELFF
CDR3 DNA: TGTGCCAGCAGTCCTTTCGACAGGGTGGGCACCGGGGAGCTGTTTTTT

clone size: NA
J gene: TRBJ2-1
V gene: TRBV5-1
CDR3 length: 16
D gene: NA
CDR3 protein: CASSLGPGSSYNEQFF
CDR3 DNA: TGCGCCAGCAGCTTGGGTCCGGGTAGCTCCTACAATGAGCAGTTCTTC

clone size: NA
J gene: TRBJ2-5
V gene: TRBV9
CDR3 length: 13
D gene: NA
CDR3 protein: CASSVDRAETQYF
CDR3 DNA: TGTGCCAGCAGCGTAGACAGGGCGGAGACCCAGTACTTC

clone size: NA
J gene: TRBJ2-2
V gene: TRBV3-1
CDR3 length: 13
D gene: NA
CDR3 protein: CASSFRDLGELFF
CDR3 DNA: TGTGCCAGCAGCTTCCGCGATCTCGGGGAGCTGTTTTTT

clone size: few
J gene: TRBJ1-1
V gene: TRBV11-2
CDR3 length: 18
D gene: TRBD1
CDR3 protein: CASSLDPHRTGHDTEAFF
CDR3 DNA: TGTGCCAGCAGCTTAGATCCCCACCGGACAGGTCACGACACTGAAGCTTTCTTT

clone size: NA
J gene: TRBJ1-4
V gene: TRBV12-3/TRBV12-4
CDR3 length: 18
D gene: TRBD1
CDR3 protein: CASTLDRWGGATNEKLFF
CDR3 DNA: TGTGCCAGCACCTTGGACAGGTGGGGAGGGGCAACTAATGAAAAACTGTTTTTT

clone size: NA
J gene: TRBJ1-6
V gene: TRBV19
CDR3 length: 14
D gene: NA
CDR3 protein: CASSGWEASSPLHF
CDR3 DNA: TGTGCCAGTAGTGGCTGGGAGGCGAGTTCACCCCTCCACTTT

clone size: NA
J gene: TRBJ1-1
V gene: TRBV3-1
CDR3 length: 16
D gene: NA
CDR3 protein: CASSPPGGAMNTEAFF
CDR3 DNA: TGTGCCAGCAGCCCTCCCGGGGGCGCGATGAACACTGAAGCTTTCTTT

clone size: few
J gene: TRBJ2-7
V gene: TRBV12-3/TRBV12-4
CDR3 length: 14
D gene: NA
CDR3 protein: CASSIPSVGSQQYF
CDR3 DNA: TGTGCCAGCAGTATACCCTCCGTAGGTTCGCAGCAGTACTTC

clone size: few
J gene: TRBJ2-1
V gene: TRBV28
CDR3 length: 12
D gene: NA
CDR3 protein: CASWRTYNEQFF
CDR3 DNA: TGTGCCAGCTGGCGAACATACAATGAGCAGTTCTTC

clone size: NA
J gene: TRBJ2-5
V gene: TRBV10-3
CDR3 length: 12
D gene: NA
CDR3 protein: CAISEEQETQYF
CDR3 DNA: TGTGCCATCAGTGAGGAGCAAGAGACCCAGTACTTC

clone size: NA
J gene: TRBJ1-2
V gene: TRBV29-1
CDR3 length: 13
D gene: TRBD1
CDR3 protein: CSVGTGVNYGYTF
CDR3 DNA: TGCAGCGTTGGGACAGGGGTAAACTATGGCTACACCTTC

clone size: NA
J gene: TRBJ2-1
V gene: TRBV6-2/TRBV6-3
CDR3 length: 14
D gene: NA
CDR3 protein: CASGDRTSSNEQFF
CDR3 DNA: TGTGCCAGCGGCGACAGGACTAGTTCCAATGAGCAGTTCTTC

clone size: once
J gene: TRBJ2-1
V gene: TRBV3-1
CDR3 length: 15
D gene: NA
CDR3 protein: CASSPGTQRNEGQFF
CDR3 DNA: TGTGCCAGCAGCCCCGGGACCCAACGGAATGAGGGGCAGTTCTTC

clone size: few
J gene: TRBJ1-6
V gene: TRBV5-5
CDR3 length: 15
D gene: NA
CDR3 protein: CASSPLRGEGSPLHF
CDR3 DNA: TGTGCCAGCAGCCCGCTGAGGGGAGAAGGTTCACCCCTCCACTTT

clone size: NA
J gene: TRBJ2-5
V gene: TRBV20-1
CDR3 length: 14
D gene: NA
CDR3 protein: CSASRSYNQETQYF
CDR3 DNA: TGCAGTGCTAGTCGGAGCTACAACCAAGAGACCCAGTACTTC

clone size: NA
J gene: TRBJ1-2
V gene: TRBV3-1
CDR3 length: 17
D gene: TRBD1
CDR3 protein: CASSQPGQSKFNYGYTF
CDR3 DNA: TGTGCCAGCAGCCAACCGGGACAGTCGAAGTTTAACTATGGCTACACCTTC

clone size: NA
J gene: TRBJ2-7
V gene: TRBV10-2
CDR3 length: 13
D gene: NA
CDR3 protein: CASSDNVAYEQYF
CDR3 DNA: TGCGCCAGCAGTGACAACGTTGCCTACGAGCAGTACTTC

clone size: few
J gene: TRBJ2-5
V gene: TRBV7-9
CDR3 length: 14
D gene: TRBD2
CDR3 protein: CASIEPGLAGDQYF
CDR3 DNA: TGTGCCAGCATCGAACCTGGGCTAGCGGGAGACCAGTACTTC

clone size: few
J gene: TRBJ2-3
V gene: TRBV18
CDR3 length: 16
D gene: NA
CDR3 protein: CAGSPQGVGREDTQYF
CDR3 DNA: TGTGCCGGCTCACCACAAGGAGTCGGGCGGGAAGATACGCAGTATTTT

clone size: NA
J gene: TRBJ1-2
V gene: TRBV30
CDR3 length: 11
D gene: TRBD1
CDR3 protein: CAGRQGYGYTF
CDR3 DNA: TGTGCCGGGCGACAGGGGTATGGCTACACCTTC

clone size: NA
J gene: TRBJ2-5
V gene: TRBV7-9
CDR3 length: 15
D gene: TRBD2
CDR3 protein: CASQPATGGQETQYF
CDR3 DNA: TGTGCCAGCCAGCCCGCAACGGGGGGTCAAGAGACCCAGTACTTC

clone size: NA
J gene: TRBJ2-5
V gene: TRBV12-5
CDR3 length: 16
D gene: TRBD2
CDR3 protein: CASGEGRLAGPETQYF
CDR3 DNA: TGTGCTAGTGGTGAGGGGAGGCTAGCGGGGCCGGAGACCCAGTACTTC

clone size: NA
J gene: TRBJ2-5
V gene: TRBV5-6
CDR3 length: 16
D gene: TRBD1
CDR3 protein: CASSSPGQGTRETQYF
CDR3 DNA: TGTGCCAGCAGCTCGCCCGGACAGGGGACCAGGGAGACCCAGTACTTC

clone size: NA
J gene: TRBJ2-7
V gene: TRBV5-6
CDR3 length: 17
D gene: NA
CDR3 protein: CASSLALSREEAYEQYF
CDR3 DNA: TGTGCCAGCAGCTTGGCCCTGTCTAGGGAGGAAGCCTACGAGCAGTACTTC

clone size: few
J gene: TRBJ2-2
V gene: TRBV7-9
CDR3 length: 16
D gene: TRBD2
CDR3 protein: CASRLAGSANTGELFF
CDR3 DNA: TGTGCCAGCAGGTTAGCGGGCAGTGCGAACACCGGGGAGCTGTTTTTT

clone size: NA
J gene: TRBJ2-1
V gene: TRBV24-1
CDR3 length: 12
D gene: NA
CDR3 protein: CATSDTGHEQFF
CDR3 DNA: TGTGCCACCAGTGATACGGGGCATGAGCAGTTCTTC

clone size: NA
J gene: TRBJ1-5
V gene: TRBV20-1
CDR3 length: 15
D gene: NA
CDR3 protein: CSARGERGSNQPQHF
CDR3 DNA: TGCAGTGCTAGAGGGGAACGAGGTAGCAATCAGCCCCAGCATTTT